Listed below are T cell receptor beta chains from one sample, sequenced in a study of blood T cells in healthy people across ages. MiXCR, run by TCRdb on the 5' RACE reads, gives a single entry per CDR3 protein. The repertoire holds approximately 800,000 distinct CDR3 sequences, with roughly 24% as singletons. These data were also reused for a study on T cells of mothers and their children.

Sequencing input: blood. The receptor set was obtained from a boy aged 10-17 years in good health. The CDR3 runs from the conserved cysteine through the conserved F or W. A D gene is named only where the DNA matches it firmly. The size field is filled for only some rows; it gives once, few, many or a size class.

>TRBV7-9|.|.|TRBJ1-3
CASSLPQPHSGNTIYF
TGTGCCAGCAGCTTACCCCAACCTCACTCTGGAAACACCATATATTTT
>TRBV24-1|few|TRBD1|TRBJ2-7
CATSDGQASSEQYF
TGTGCCACCAGTGATGGACAGGCCTCCTCCGAGCAGTACTTC
>TRBV5-1|.|.|TRBJ1-1
CASSLSPRDTEAFF
TGCGCCAGCAGCTTGTCCCCCCGGGACACTGAAGCTTTCTTT
>TRBV2|.|TRBD1|TRBJ1-1
CASRRDSYVNTEAFF
TGTGCCAGCCGCCGGGACAGCTACGTGAACACTGAAGCTTTCTTT
>TRBV3-1|.|TRBD1|TRBJ1-2
CASNHRGINYGYTF
TGTGCCAGCAACCACAGGGGGATTAACTATGGCTACACCTTC
>TRBV24-1|few|.|TRBJ2-1
CATSDLPPARDNEQFF
TGTGCCACCAGTGATTTGCCCCCGGCCCGAGACAATGAGCAGTTCTTC
>TRBV12-3/TRBV12-4|.|TRBD1|TRBJ1-4
CASTQGQYYEKLFF
TGTGCCAGCACCCAGGGACAGTACTATGAAAAACTGTTTTTT
>TRBV6-1|.|TRBD2|TRBJ2-2
CASSRGGMGTGELFF
TGTGCCAGCAGCCGCGGGGGAATGGGGACCGGGGAGCTGTTTTTT
>TRBV5-5|.|.|TRBJ2-2
CASSLQLTGELFF
TGTGCCAGCAGCCTACAGCTAACCGGGGAGCTGTTTTTT
>TRBV7-8|few|.|TRBJ2-4
CASSLLYRGEGLYF
TGTGCCAGCAGCTTATTGTACCGAGGAGAAGGTCTGTACTTC
>TRBV5-5|few|.|TRBJ1-1
CASSLTVYNTEAFF
TGTGCCAGCAGCTTGACAGTATACAATACTGAAGCTTTCTTT
>TRBV7-3|.|.|TRBJ2-1
CASSLMGRGYNEQFF
TGTGCCAGCAGCTTAATGGGACGAGGCTACAATGAGCAGTTCTTC
>TRBV11-2|.|TRBD2|TRBJ2-1
CASSLRLAGEFSYNEQFF
TGTGCCAGCAGCTTAAGGCTAGCGGGGGAGTTCTCCTACAATGAGCAGTTCTTC
>TRBV20-1|few|.|TRBJ2-2
CSASEGGLNTGELFF
TGCAGTGCTAGTGAGGGGGGACTTAACACCGGGGAGCTGTTTTTT
>TRBV7-9|few|.|TRBJ2-5
CASSQARTVGETQYF
TGTGCCAGCAGCCAAGCCCGGACGGTGGGGGAGACCCAGTACTTC
>TRBV11-1|few|.|TRBJ1-3
CASSPSGRQGKRGPGNTIYF
TGTGCCAGCAGCCCGTCAGGCCGGCAGGGGAAGAGGGGTCCTGGAAACACCATATATTTT
>TRBV28|few|.|TRBJ2-6
CASSLGPGSSGANVLTF
TGTGCCAGCAGTTTAGGCCCCGGGTCCTCTGGGGCCAACGTCCTGACTTTC
>TRBV7-6|.|.|TRBJ2-7
CASSLDPGSYEQYF
TGTGCCAGCAGCTTAGATCCTGGCTCCTACGAGCAGTACTTC
>TRBV6-5|.|.|TRBJ2-5
CASSPPDGRETQYF
TGTGCCAGCAGCCCCCCTGATGGGAGAGAGACCCAGTACTTC
>TRBV20-1|.|.|TRBJ1-1
CSTHPGNTEAFF
TGCAGTACCCATCCAGGGAACACTGAAGCTTTCTTT
>TRBV2|many|.|TRBJ1-4
CASSEEKVNEKLFF
TGTGCCAGCAGTGAGGAGAAAGTTAATGAAAAACTGTTTTTT
>TRBV7-3|few|TRBD2|TRBJ2-1
CASSLGGGAGRYEQFF
TGTGCCAGCAGCTTAGGCGGGGGGGCCGGAAGATATGAGCAGTTCTTC
>TRBV9|.|.|TRBJ1-3
CASSVDAGRIPGITIYF
TGTGCCAGCAGCGTAGATGCGGGCAGGATCCCTGGAATCACCATATATTTT
>TRBV5-1|few|TRBD1|TRBJ1-1
CASSIDGTVAFF
TGCGCCAGCAGTATCGATGGGACAGTAGCTTTCTTT
>TRBV19|few|TRBD1|TRBJ2-5
CASSTPFDRDLQETQYF
TGTGCCAGTAGCACACCTTTCGACAGGGATCTCCAAGAGACCCAGTACTTC
>TRBV6-5|.|.|TRBJ2-5
CASSYGTDDQETQYF
TGTGCCAGCAGTTACGGGACGGACGACCAAGAGACCCAGTACTTC